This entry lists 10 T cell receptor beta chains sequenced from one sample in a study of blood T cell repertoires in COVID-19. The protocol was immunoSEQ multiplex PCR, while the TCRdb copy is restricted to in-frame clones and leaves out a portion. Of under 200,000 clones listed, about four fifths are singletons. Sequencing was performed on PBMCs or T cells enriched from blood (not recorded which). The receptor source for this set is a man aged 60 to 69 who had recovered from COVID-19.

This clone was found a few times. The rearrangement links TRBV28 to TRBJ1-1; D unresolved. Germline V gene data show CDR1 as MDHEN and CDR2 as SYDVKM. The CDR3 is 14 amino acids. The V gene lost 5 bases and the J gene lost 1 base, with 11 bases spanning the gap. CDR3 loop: CASSAPHKNTEAFF. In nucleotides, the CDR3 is TGTGCCAGCAGTGCCCCGCACAAGAACACTGAAGCTTTCTTT. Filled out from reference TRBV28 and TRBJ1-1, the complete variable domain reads DVKVTQSSRYLVKRTGEKVFLECVQDMDHENMFWYRQDPGLGLRLIYFSYDVKMKEKGDIPEGYSVSREKKERFSLILESASTNQTSMYLCASSAPHKNTEAFFGQGTRLTVV.

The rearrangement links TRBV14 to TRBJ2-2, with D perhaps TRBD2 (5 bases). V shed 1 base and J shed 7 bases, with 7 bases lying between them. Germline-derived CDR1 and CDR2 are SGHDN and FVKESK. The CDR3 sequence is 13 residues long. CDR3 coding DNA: TGTGCCAGCAGCCAAGTCCGGGGCGGGGAGCTGTTTTTT. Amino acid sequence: CASSQVRGGELFF.

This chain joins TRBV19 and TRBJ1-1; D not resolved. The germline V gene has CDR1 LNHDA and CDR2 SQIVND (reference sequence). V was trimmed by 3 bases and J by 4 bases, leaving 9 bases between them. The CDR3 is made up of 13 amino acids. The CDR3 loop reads CASSISRSTEAFF. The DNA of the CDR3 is TGTGCCAGTAGTATTTCACGGAGCACTGAAGCTTTCTTT.

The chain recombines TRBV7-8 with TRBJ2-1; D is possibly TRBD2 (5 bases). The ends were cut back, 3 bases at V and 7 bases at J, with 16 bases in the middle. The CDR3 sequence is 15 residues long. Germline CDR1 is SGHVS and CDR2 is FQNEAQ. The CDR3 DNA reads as TGTGCCAGCAGCTTTAGTCAGCATTCGGGGAATGAGCAGTTCTTC. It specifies CASSFSQHSGNEQFF.

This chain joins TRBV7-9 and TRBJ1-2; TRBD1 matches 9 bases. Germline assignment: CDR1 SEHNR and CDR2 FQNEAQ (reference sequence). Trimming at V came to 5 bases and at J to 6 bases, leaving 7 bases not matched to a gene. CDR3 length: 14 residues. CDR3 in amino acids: CASSAQGARDGYTF. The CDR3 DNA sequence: TGTGCCAGCAGCGCACAGGGGGCGCGGGATGGCTACACCTTC.

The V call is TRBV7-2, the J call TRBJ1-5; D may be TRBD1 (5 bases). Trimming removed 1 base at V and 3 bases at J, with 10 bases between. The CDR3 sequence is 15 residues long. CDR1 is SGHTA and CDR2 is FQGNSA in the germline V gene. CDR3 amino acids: CASSLVGVDNQPQHF. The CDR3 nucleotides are TGTGCCAGCAGCTTAGTAGGGGTAGACAATCAGCCCCAGCATTTT.

Written as DNA, the CDR3 is TGTGCCAGAAGCCCCCTCTTAGGGGCCTACAATGAGCAGTTCTTC. It encodes CARSPLLGAYNEQFF. The chain joins TRBV5-3 to TRBJ2-1; D is possibly TRBD1 (5 bases). TRBV5-3 is flagged as an ORF with uncertain function. CDR3 length: 15 residues. Trimming cost V 4 bases and J 2 bases, with 13 bases left between them.

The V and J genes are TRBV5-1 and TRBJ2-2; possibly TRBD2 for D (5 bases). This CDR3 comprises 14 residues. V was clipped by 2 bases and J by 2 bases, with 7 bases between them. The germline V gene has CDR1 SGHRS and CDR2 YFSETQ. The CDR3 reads CASSFGSNTGELFF. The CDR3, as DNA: TGCGCCAGCAGCTTTGGGAGTAACACCGGGGAGCTGTTTTTT. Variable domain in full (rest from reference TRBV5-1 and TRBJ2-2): KAGVTQTPRYLIKTRGQQVTLSCSPISGHRSVSWYQQTPGQGLQFLFEYFSETQRNKGNFPGRFSGRQFSNSRSEMNVSTLELGDSALYLCASSFGSNTGELFFGEGSRLTVL.

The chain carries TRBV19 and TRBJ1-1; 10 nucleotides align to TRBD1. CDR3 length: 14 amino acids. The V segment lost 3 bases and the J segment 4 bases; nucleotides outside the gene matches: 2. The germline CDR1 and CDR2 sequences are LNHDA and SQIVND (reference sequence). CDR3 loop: CASSIGTGATEAFF. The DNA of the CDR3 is TGTGCCAGTAGTATTGGGACAGGGGCCACTGAAGCTTTCTTT.

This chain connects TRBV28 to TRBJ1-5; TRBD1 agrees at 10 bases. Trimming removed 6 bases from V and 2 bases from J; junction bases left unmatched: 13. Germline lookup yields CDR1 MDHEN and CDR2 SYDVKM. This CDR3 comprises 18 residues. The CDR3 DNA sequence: TGTGCCAGCAGCGTTCAGACCGCCGGGACAGGGGGCAATCAGCCCCAGCATTTT. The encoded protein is CASSVQTAGTGGNQPQHF.